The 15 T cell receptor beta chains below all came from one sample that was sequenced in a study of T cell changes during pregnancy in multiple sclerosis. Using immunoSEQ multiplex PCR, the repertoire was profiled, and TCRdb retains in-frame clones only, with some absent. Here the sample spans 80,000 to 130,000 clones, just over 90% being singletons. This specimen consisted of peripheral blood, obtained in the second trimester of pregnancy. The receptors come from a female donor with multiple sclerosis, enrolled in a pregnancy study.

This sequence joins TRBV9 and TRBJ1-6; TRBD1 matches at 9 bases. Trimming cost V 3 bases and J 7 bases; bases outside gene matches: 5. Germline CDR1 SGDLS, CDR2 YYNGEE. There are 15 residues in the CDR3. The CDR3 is CASSAGTGLNSPLHF. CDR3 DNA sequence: TGTGCCAGCAGCGCGGGGACAGGGTTGAATTCACCCCTCCACTTT.

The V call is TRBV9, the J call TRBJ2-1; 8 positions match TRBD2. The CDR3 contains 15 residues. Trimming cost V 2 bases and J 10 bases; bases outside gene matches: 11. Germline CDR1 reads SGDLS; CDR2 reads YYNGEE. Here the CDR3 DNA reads TGTGCCAGCAGCGTGGCTAGCGGGCCGGGAAGGGAGCAGTTCTTC. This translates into CASSVASGPGREQFF.

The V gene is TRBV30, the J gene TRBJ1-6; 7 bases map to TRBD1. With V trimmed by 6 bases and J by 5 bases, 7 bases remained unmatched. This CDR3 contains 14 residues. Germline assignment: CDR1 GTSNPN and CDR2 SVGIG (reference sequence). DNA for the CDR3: TGTGCCTGCCACCGGGACAGTGATAATTCACCCCTCCACTTT. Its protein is CACHRDSDNSPLHF.

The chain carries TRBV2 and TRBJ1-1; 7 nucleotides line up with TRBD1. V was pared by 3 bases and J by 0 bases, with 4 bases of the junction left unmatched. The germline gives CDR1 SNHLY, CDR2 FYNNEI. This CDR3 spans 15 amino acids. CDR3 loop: CASSDLGGMNTEAFF. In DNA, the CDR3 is TGTGCCAGCAGTGATTTAGGGGGCATGAACACTGAAGCTTTCTTT.

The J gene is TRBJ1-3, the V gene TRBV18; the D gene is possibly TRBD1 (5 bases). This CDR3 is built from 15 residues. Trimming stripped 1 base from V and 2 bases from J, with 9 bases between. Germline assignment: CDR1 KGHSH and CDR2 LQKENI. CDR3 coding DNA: TGTGCCAGCTCACCACTAGGGGAACCTGGAAACACCATATATTTT. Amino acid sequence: CASSPLGEPGNTIYF.

CDR3 protein: CASSELGLPAYEQYF. The CDR3 DNA is TGTGCCAGCAGCGAGCTGGGACTACCCGCCTACGAGCAGTACTTC. The chain has TRBV7-9 and TRBJ2-7; 7 bases match TRBD2. The V gene end was trimmed by 5 bases and the J gene end by 2 bases; junction bases not matched to a gene: 9. The CDR3 loop spans 15 amino acids. In germline, CDR1 is SEHNR, CDR2 FQNEAQ (reference sequence).

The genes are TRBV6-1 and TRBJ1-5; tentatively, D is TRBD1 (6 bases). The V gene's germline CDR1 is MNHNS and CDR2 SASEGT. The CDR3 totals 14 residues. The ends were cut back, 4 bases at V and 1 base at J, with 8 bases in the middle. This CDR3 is CASSGGGSNQPQHF. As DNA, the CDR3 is TGTGCCAGCAGTGGGGGGGGCAGCAATCAGCCCCAGCATTTT.

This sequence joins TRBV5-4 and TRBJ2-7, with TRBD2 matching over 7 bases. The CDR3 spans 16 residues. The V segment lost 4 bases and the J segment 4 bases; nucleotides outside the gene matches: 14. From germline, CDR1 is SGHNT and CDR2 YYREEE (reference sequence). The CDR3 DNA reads TGTGCCAGCAGCCTGGGGGGGAGGGGCCGATCTTACGAGCAGTACTTC. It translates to CASSLGGRGRSYEQYF.

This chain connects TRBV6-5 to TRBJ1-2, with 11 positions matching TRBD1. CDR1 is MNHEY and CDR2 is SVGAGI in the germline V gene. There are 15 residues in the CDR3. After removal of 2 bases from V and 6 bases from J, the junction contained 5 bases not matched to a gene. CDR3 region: CASSYRGTGGDGYTF. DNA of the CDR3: TGTGCCAGCAGTTACCGCGGGACAGGGGGAGATGGCTACACCTTC.

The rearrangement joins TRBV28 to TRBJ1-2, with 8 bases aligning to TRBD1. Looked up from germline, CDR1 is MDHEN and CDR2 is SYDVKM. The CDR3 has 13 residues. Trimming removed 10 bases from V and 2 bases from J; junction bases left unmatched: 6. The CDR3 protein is CATRDRTNYGYTF. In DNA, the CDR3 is TGTGCCACCCGGGACAGGACCAACTATGGCTACACCTTC.

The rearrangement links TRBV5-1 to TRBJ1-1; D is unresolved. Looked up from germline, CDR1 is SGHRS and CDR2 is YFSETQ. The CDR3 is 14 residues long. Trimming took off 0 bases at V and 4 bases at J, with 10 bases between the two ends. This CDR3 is CASSLAAGSTEAFF. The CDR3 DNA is TGCGCCAGCAGCTTGGCGGCGGGGAGCACTGAAGCTTTCTTT.

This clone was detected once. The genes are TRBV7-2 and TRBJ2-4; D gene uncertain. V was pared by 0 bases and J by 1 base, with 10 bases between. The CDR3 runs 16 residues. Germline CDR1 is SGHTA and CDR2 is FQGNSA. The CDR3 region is CASSLALGGAKNIQYF. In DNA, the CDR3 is TGTGCCAGCAGCTTAGCTCTAGGTGGGGCCAAAAACATTCAGTACTTC.

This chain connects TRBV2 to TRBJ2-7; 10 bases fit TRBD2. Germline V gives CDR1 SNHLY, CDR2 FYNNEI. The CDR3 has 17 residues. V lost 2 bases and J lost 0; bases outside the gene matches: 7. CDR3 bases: TGTGCCAGCAGTGAAAGGAGACTAGCGGGCAGCTCCTACGAGCAGTACTTC. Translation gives CASSERRLAGSSYEQYF.

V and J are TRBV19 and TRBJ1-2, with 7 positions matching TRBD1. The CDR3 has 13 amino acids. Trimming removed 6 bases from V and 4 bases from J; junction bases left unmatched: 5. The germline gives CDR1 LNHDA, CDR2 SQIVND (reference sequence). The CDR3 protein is CASRGQRSYGYTF. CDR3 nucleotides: TGTGCCAGTAGGGGACAGAGGAGCTATGGCTACACCTTC.

The DNA of the CDR3 is TGCGCCAGCAGCTGGACAGGGTCCACAGATACGCAGTATTTT. Protein product: CASSWTGSTDTQYF. The gene calls are TRBV5-1 and TRBJ2-3; TRBD1 aligns across 8 bases. CDR1 SGHRS and CDR2 YFSETQ come from the germline V gene. The CDR3 length is 14 residues. V lost 3 bases to trimming and J lost 2 bases; unmatched junction nucleotides: 2.